The subject of this entry is one T cell receptor beta chain. The data were obtained in a study of blood T cell repertoires in COVID-19. The wider study: There were acute and convalescent COVID-19 samples, and they came from the United States, Italy and Spain.

As originally analysed: The authors estimated nucleated cell counts from reference gene primer amplification. Profiled with immunoSEQ multiplex PCR; TCRdb holds only in-frame clones, not every one. The V and J calls and the clone size are those of that table, but D and trimming were determined from the DNA. In the table there are about 310,000 clones, around 86% of which are singletons. The CDR3 is 18 residues long. J lost 0 bases, V lost 4 bases, and 12 bases had no gene match. Per the germline V gene, CDR1 is SGHDT and CDR2 is YYEEEE. This sequence originates from a man aged 50 to 59 with active or convalescent COVID-19. This chain joins TRBV5-6 and TRBJ2-1; 8 nucleotides match TRBD2. Sequenced input: peripheral blood. CDR3 region: CASSRAGALLSSYNEQFF. The CDR3 DNA follows: TGTGCCAGCAGCCGAGCGGGAGCCCTCCTCAGCTCCTACAATGAGCAGTTCTTC.